A selection of T cell receptor beta chains follows, all from one sample in a study of blood T cell repertoires in COVID-19. The assay was immunoSEQ multiplex PCR, and TCRdb's table has in-frame clones only and misses some. The sample lists over 150,000 clones, over 75% occurring once. The sequencing sample was made of peripheral blood. The receptors come from a man aged 45 to 65 with COVID-19, enrolled during active disease. Each CDR3 is given with its conserved first and last residue. The order of the fields is D gene, V gene, J gene, CDR3 length, clone size, CDR3 DNA, CDR3 protein. A D gene is named only where the DNA matches it firmly. Clone size is shown for a subset of rows, as once, few, many or a class of expanded clone.

TRBD1	TRBV15	TRBJ2-3	20	NA	TGTGCCACCAGCAGAGATAGGGACAGGGTTGAGTTGAGAAGCACAGATACGCAGTATTTT	CATSRDRDRVELRSTDTQYF
TRBD2	TRBV19	TRBJ2-3	16	NA	TGTGCCAGTACCCGGACTAGCGGGAGGGCGGGAGATACGCAGTATTTT	CASTRTSGRAGDTQYF
TRBD2	TRBV3-1/TRBV3-2	TRBJ2-7	15	NA	TGTGCCAGCAGCCAACTAGCGGGAGCTCTCTCCGAGCAGTACTTC	CASSQLAGALSEQYF
TRBD1	TRBV4-1	TRBJ1-5	17	NA	TGCGCCAGCAGCCCCCCCCAGGGGGCCGGGAGCAATCAGCCCCAGCATTTT	CASSPPQGAGSNQPQHF
TRBD2	TRBV10-1	TRBJ2-2	14	NA	TGCGCCAGCAGTGGCGGGAGTGACACCGGGGAGCTGTTTTTT	CASSGGSDTGELFF
TRBD1	TRBV27	TRBJ1-2	13	NA	TGTGCCAGCAGTACTAATGGACAGGTTGTCTACACCTTC	CASSTNGQVVYTF
NA	TRBV5-8	TRBJ1-4	14	NA	TGTGCCAGCAGCACAGGTGGTAGAAATGAAAAACTGTTTTTT	CASSTGGRNEKLFF
TRBD1	TRBV27	TRBJ2-3	13	NA	TGTGCCAGCAGGGAACAGGGGGGCGATACGCAGTATTTT	CASREQGGDTQYF
NA	TRBV10-3	TRBJ2-5	14	NA	TGTGCCATCAGTGAGTCTAGGGGCAAAGAGACCCAGTACTTC	CAISESRGKETQYF
NA	TRBV4-2	TRBJ1-2	14	NA	TGTGCCAGCAGCCAAGATCGGGCAGGGGATGGCTACACCTTC	CASSQDRAGDGYTF
TRBD2	TRBV7-3	TRBJ2-2	14	NA	TGTGCCAGCAGTCGGGGACTAGACACCGGGGAGCTGTTTTTT	CASSRGLDTGELFF
NA	TRBV19	TRBJ2-3	15	NA	TGTGCCACCACAGGGAAACACTCACGCACAGATACGCAGTATTTT	CATTGKHSRTDTQYF
NA	TRBV7-8	TRBJ1-4	14	NA	TGTGCCAGCAGCTTAGGACAGAGAAATGAAAAACTGTTTTTT	CASSLGQRNEKLFF
NA	TRBV9	TRBJ2-2	15	once	TGTGCCAGCAGCGTAGAGTCCGGGGGAATCCGGGAGCTGTTTTTT	CASSVESGGIRELFF
TRBD1	TRBV4-1	TRBJ1-1	15	NA	TGCGCCAGCAGCCAACACCCGACAGGGCACACTGAAGCTTTCTTT	CASSQHPTGHTEAFF
TRBD1	TRBV7-9	TRBJ1-2	16	NA	TGTGCCAGCAGCCCCCGTGGGCAGGGGGGACCAGATGGCTACACCTTC	CASSPRGQGGPDGYTF
TRBD2	TRBV18	TRBJ2-1	20	NA	TGTGCCAGCTCGCTCATTTCCGGGACTAGCGGGAGAGGAGACTACAATGAGCAGTTCTTC	CASSLISGTSGRGDYNEQFF
TRBD2	TRBV6-6	TRBJ2-1	12	NA	TGTGCCAGCAGCCCCCTAGCGGGATCGCGCGTCTTC	CASSPLAGSRVF
TRBD1	TRBV9	TRBJ1-1	14	few	TGTGCCAGCAGCCGCGGACAGGGGAACACTGAAGCTTTCTTT	CASSRGQGNTEAFF
NA	TRBV9	TRBJ2-1	11	NA	TGTGCCAGCTCGAGCCCCAATGAGCAGTTCTTC	CASSSPNEQFF
TRBD1	TRBV30	TRBJ2-1	13	NA	TGTGCCTGGAAGGGACAGGACTACAATGAGCAGTTCTTC	CAWKGQDYNEQFF
NA	TRBV6-5	TRBJ1-4	14	NA	TGTGCCAGCCAAATAGTGGGTCGAGGAGAAAAACTGTTTTTT	CASQIVGRGEKLFF
NA	TRBV19	TRBJ2-1	16	NA	TGTGCCAGTAGCCCCCCGGGGGGCCGCTCCTACAATGAGCAGTTCTTC	CASSPPGGRSYNEQFF
TRBD2	TRBV5-8	TRBJ2-1	15	NA	TGTGCCAGCAGCTTGGAGAGCGGGAGGGCCGGGTGGTCGTTCTTC	CASSLESGRAGWSFF
NA	TRBV5-1	TRBJ2-1	14	NA	TGCGCCAGCAGCGTAGAGGGGGCCTACAATGAGCAGTTCTTC	CASSVEGAYNEQFF
TRBD1	TRBV6-2/TRBV6-3	TRBJ2-5	13	NA	TGTGCCAGCAGCAGGGGGTTCCAAGAGACCCAGTACTTC	CASSRGFQETQYF
NA	TRBV7-8	TRBJ1-3	16	NA	TGTGCCAGCAGCTTAGCATCGGCTAGCTCTGGAAACACCATATATTTT	CASSLASASSGNTIYF
NA	TRBV5-8	TRBJ1-6	14	NA	TGTGCCAGCAGCTTCCTGACAGCCAACCCACCCCTCCACTTT	CASSFLTANPPLHF
TRBD1	TRBV7-8	TRBJ1-4	16	NA	TGTGCCAGCAGCTCCCGGGACAGGGTTTATAATGAAAAACTGTTTTTT	CASSSRDRVYNEKLFF
NA	TRBV5-1	TRBJ2-5	13	NA	TGCGCCAGCAGACAAACTAGCATTGAGACCCAGTACTTC	CASRQTSIETQYF
NA	TRBV12-3/TRBV12-4	TRBJ1-1	11	NA	TGTGCCAGCAGGGGGGAGGGTGAAGCTTTCTTT	CASRGEGEAFF
TRBD1	TRBV27	TRBJ2-1	18	NA	TGTGCCAGCAGTCCGAGGACAGGGTCATTCGGTTCCTACAATGAGCAATTCTTC	CASSPRTGSFGSYNEQFF
TRBD1	TRBV20-1	TRBJ2-4	14	NA	TGCAGTGCCAGTCGCACAGGGGGTAAAAACATTCAGTACTTC	CSASRTGGKNIQYF
TRBD1	TRBV4-3	TRBJ2-1	15	NA	TGCGCCAGCAGCCAGGGACAGGGGCCCAACAATGAGCAGTTCTTC	CASSQGQGPNNEQFF
NA	TRBV29-1	TRBJ1-5	13	NA	TGCAGCGTTGGGGGGGGGAGCAATCAGCCCCAGCATTTT	CSVGGGSNQPQHF
NA	TRBV24-1	TRBJ2-5	14	NA	TGTGCCACCAGTGAAAGCACAGGGTCAGAGACCCAGTACTTC	CATSESTGSETQYF
NA	TRBV27	TRBJ1-6	12	few	TGTGCCAGCAGTTTTTACGGTTCACCCCTCCACTTT	CASSFYGSPLHF
NA	TRBV9	TRBJ1-1	11	NA	TGTGCCAGCAGCGGGGAGGCTGAAGCTTTCTTT	CASSGEAEAFF
NA	TRBV7-3	TRBJ1-1	13	NA	TGTGCCAGCAGCTTGACTACGAACACTGAAGCTTTCTTT	CASSLTTNTEAFF
TRBD2	TRBV9	TRBJ2-3	15	once	TGTGCCAGCAGCACTAGCGGGGGGGCCACAGATACGCAGTATTTT	CASSTSGGATDTQYF
TRBD2	TRBV5-8	TRBJ2-3	16	NA	TGTGCCAGCAGCCACCGGACTAGCGGGAGTGCAGATACGCAGTATTTT	CASSHRTSGSADTQYF
NA	TRBV11-3	TRBJ2-7	15	NA	TGTGCCAGCAGCGAGGGGGGGAGAGGGTCCCACGAGCAGTACTTC	CASSEGGRGSHEQYF
NA	TRBV19	TRBJ2-3	11	NA	TGTGCCAGTAGTATTGTTAATACGCAGTATTTT	CASSIVNTQYF
TRBD2	TRBV18	TRBJ2-7	18	NA	TGTGCCAGCTCACCCCTCAGGGCTAGCGGGAGTACGTCCTACGAGCAGTACTTC	CASSPLRASGSTSYEQYF
NA	TRBV28	TRBJ1-6	17	NA	TGTGCCAGCAGGGGGGCGTTGGGGGTGCCGGGTAATTCACCCCTCCACTTT	CASRGALGVPGNSPLHF
TRBD1	TRBV30	TRBJ1-6	13	NA	TGTGCCTGGAGTACACAGGGGTCCACACCCCTCCACTTT	CAWSTQGSTPLHF
TRBD1	TRBV3-1/TRBV3-2	TRBJ1-5	18	NA	TGTGCCAGCAGCCAAGCTTCGGGACAGGGTTATAGCAATCAGCCCCAGCATTTT	CASSQASGQGYSNQPQHF
TRBD2	TRBV3-1/TRBV3-2	TRBJ2-6	19	NA	TGTGCCAGCAGCTTCCCTGTTCTAGCGGGAGGGCCTGGGGCCAACGTCCTGACTTTC	CASSFPVLAGGPGANVLTF
TRBD1	TRBV9	TRBJ2-7	14	NA	TGTGCCAGCAGCGTCCGGGACAGTCCCTACGAGCAGTACTTC	CASSVRDSPYEQYF
TRBD2	TRBV7-3	TRBJ2-3	15	NA	TGTGCCAGCAGCTTAAAGCGCGGGAGGGCAGATACGCAGTATTTT	CASSLKRGRADTQYF
NA	TRBV7-2	TRBJ1-5	14	NA	TGTGCCAGCAGCTTAGGAGGCAGAAATCAGCCCCAGCATTTT	CASSLGGRNQPQHF
NA	TRBV30	TRBJ1-1	13	once	TGTGCCTGGAGTAGGGAGATGAACACTGAAGCTTTCTTT	CAWSREMNTEAFF
TRBD2	TRBV7-6	TRBJ2-3	18	NA	TGTGCCAGCAGCTTAGAAGCGGGAGGGAGTAGGGGCACAGATACGCAGTATTTT	CASSLEAGGSRGTDTQYF
NA	TRBV7-6	TRBJ2-1	16	NA	TGTGCCAGCAGCTTAGCTCCCAGGGGTTCCTACAATGAGCAGTTCTTC	CASSLAPRGSYNEQFF
TRBD1	TRBV20-1	TRBJ2-3	14	NA	TGCAGTGTTAGTCGGACAGGGCCCACAGATACGCAGTATTTT	CSVSRTGPTDTQYF
TRBD1	TRBV11-2	TRBJ2-7	15	once	TGTGCCAGCAGCTCACAACAGGGGCCCACCTACGAGCAGTACTTC	CASSSQQGPTYEQYF
NA	TRBV15	TRBJ1-4	13	NA	TGTGCCACCGGAGTGAGGTCTAATGAAAAACTGTTTTTT	CATGVRSNEKLFF